Described below is a single T cell receptor beta chain sequence and its context. This entry belongs to a study of shared clonotypes between healthy human individuals. Profiled with immunoSEQ multiplex PCR; TCRdb holds only in-frame clones, not every one. The sample includes 2,500,000 or so clones, approximately 93% seen only once; the top ten take 0.36%. Sequences were obtained from naive CD4+ T cells from PBMCs. Subset here: CD45RA+ positively selected. The TCR comes from a man between 18 and 29 years old in good health. Some clones in this sample may be carry-over from other donors' samples.

This chain's CDR3 is CAISFGLGSGNTIYF. CDR3 nucleotide sequence: TGTGCCATCAGTTTTGGGTTGGGATCTGGAAACACCATATATTTT. This chain links TRBV10-3 with TRBJ1-3, with D unclear. V lost 5 bases and J 1 base, leaving 12 bases between the germline ends. The length of the CDR3 is 15 residues. Germline V gives CDR1 ENHRY, CDR2 SYGVKD.